Below are 21 T cell receptor beta chains sequenced from a single sample in a study of blood T cell repertoires in COVID-19. TCRdb's copy holds only in-frame clones and misses some; the assay was immunoSEQ multiplex PCR. This sample yields around 50,000 clones, of which roughly 90% are seen a single time; roughly 19% belongs to the top ten. Sequencing was carried out using peripheral blood. The receptors here all came from a man aged 70-80 years with active COVID-19.

This clone is a singleton in its sample. The V call is TRBV28, the J call TRBJ1-6, with TRBD1 as a possible D gene (6 bases). V lost 8 bases and J lost 7, with 12 bases in between. Germline CDR1 is MDHEN and CDR2 is SYDVKM. The CDR3 consists of 13 residues. CDR3 sequence reads: CASFGRGNSPLHF. CDR3 DNA: TGTGCCAGCTTCGGAAGGGGGAATTCACCCCTCCACTTT.

The gene calls are TRBV9 and TRBJ2-2; possible D gene TRBD2, 6 bases. Germline CDR1 and CDR2: SGDLS and YYNGEE. Trimming took 0 bases from V and 8 from J, leaving 11 bases between them. The CDR3 covers 14 residues. The CDR3 sequence: CASSVEAGYGELFF. The CDR3 DNA sequence: TGTGCCAGCAGCGTAGAAGCGGGCTATGGGGAGCTGTTTTTT.

This CDR3 is CASSPGTGGENEKLFF. The CDR3 DNA reads as TGTGCCAGCAGCCCCGGGACAGGCGGGGAAAATGAAAAACTGTTTTTT. The J gene is TRBJ1-4, the V gene TRBV5-4, with 8 nucleotides matching TRBD1. Germline V gene data show CDR1 as SGHNT and CDR2 as YYREEE (reference sequence). The V and J ends lost 4 bases and 5 bases, in that order; junction bases with no gene match: 10. The CDR3 is 16 amino acids. The entire variable domain, with the rest obtained from reference TRBV5-4 and TRBJ1-4, is as follows: ETGVTQSPTHLIKTRGQQVTLRCSSQSGHNTVSWYQQALGQGPQFIFQYYREEENGRGNFPPRFSGLQFPNYSSELNVNALELDDSALYLCASSPGTGGENEKLFFGSGTQLSVL.

The chain has TRBV15 and TRBJ2-1, with 8 nucleotides matching TRBD1. The J segment lost 5 bases and the V segment lost 0 bases, leaving 15 bases of the junction unmatched. Germline V CDR1 and CDR2: LNHNV, YYDKDF (reference sequence). The CDR3 is made up of 19 amino acids. CDR3 loop: CATSREPLDRAVGDNEQFF. For the CDR3, the DNA is TGTGCCACCAGCAGAGAACCCTTGGACAGGGCAGTTGGTGACAATGAGCAGTTCTTC.

This clone appeared a single time. The limits of the CDR3 on the DNA are not certain, so only TCRdb's listed CDR3 is given. The chain couples TRBV24-1 to TRBJ2-7; the DNA was not compared with TRBD1, the D call given in the table. In germline, CDR1 is KGHDR, CDR2 SFDVKD. The CDR3 is 13 amino acids in total, end residues counted. CDR3 region: CATSVPGQDEQYF.

The V and J genes are TRBV6-8 and TRBJ2-1; maybe TRBD2 (6 bases). V lost 6 bases, J lost 4 bases, and 22 bases lay in between. This CDR3 comprises 17 residues. Germline assignment: CDR1 MNHGY and CDR2 SAAAGT. CDR3 protein: CASSVEAPLGGYNEQFF. CDR3 coding DNA: TGTGCCAGCAGCGTAGAGGCACCACTCGGGGGTTACAATGAGCAGTTCTTC.

The V call is TRBV4-2, the J call TRBJ1-1, with D maybe TRBD1 (5 bases). Trimming took off 2 bases at V and 5 bases at J, with 15 bases between the two ends. The CDR3 spans 15 residues. CDR1 is LGHNA, CDR2 YNFKEQ, per germline. The DNA for the CDR3 is TGTGCCAGCAGCCAACCGCGAATACAGGATACTGAAGCTTTCTTT. Residues: CASSQPRIQDTEAFF.

This chain connects TRBV24-1 to TRBJ2-1; 10 positions match TRBD2. The CDR3 covers 14 residues. Trimming removed 9 bases from V and 6 bases from J; junction bases left unmatched: 7. Germline loops: CDR1 KGHDR, CDR2 SFDVKD. DNA of the CDR3: TGTGCCACCGAGGATGCTAGCGGGGGCAATGAGCAGTTCTTC. This codes for CATEDASGGNEQFF.

This clone was counted a single time. V gene TRBV29-1 combines with J gene TRBJ2-1; 10 positions agree with TRBD2. From germline, CDR1 is SQVTM and CDR2 ANQGSEA. The CDR3 runs 15 residues. J gave up 4 bases and V 4 bases, and 7 bases lay outside the gene matches. The CDR3 loop is CSVVQRGGRYNEQFF. DNA for the CDR3: TGCAGCGTTGTCCAGCGGGGGGGAAGGTACAATGAGCAGTTCTTC.

The chain combines TRBV5-1 with TRBJ2-7, with 8 nucleotides matching TRBD1. V dropped 0 bases and J dropped 0; count of bases not matched to a gene: 5. This CDR3 has 16 residues. CDR1 and CDR2 from the germline V gene are SGHRS and YFSETQ. The chain's CDR3 is CASSLVPQGASYEQYF. CDR3 in DNA: TGCGCCAGCAGCTTGGTACCGCAGGGGGCCTCCTACGAGCAGTACTTC.

The chain combines TRBV6-2 or TRBV6-3 with TRBJ1-1, with a tentative D call TRBD1 (5 bases). The CDR3 sequence is 15 residues long. Trimming took off 5 bases at V and 4 bases at J, with 17 bases between the two ends. Looked up from germline, CDR1 is MNHEY and CDR2 is SVGEGT. The CDR3 is CASSHGHPRVTEAFF. The CDR3 nucleotides read TGTGCCAGCAGTCACGGACACCCCAGGGTCACTGAAGCTTTCTTT.

The rearrangement joins TRBV6-6 to TRBJ1-2; 8 nucleotides line up with TRBD1. CDR3 length: 14 amino acids. J was trimmed by 4 bases and V by 6 bases; bases with no gene match: 7. Germline V gene sequence: CDR1 MNHNY, CDR2 SVGAGI (reference sequence). The CDR3 DNA sequence: TGTGCCAGCAGCTTGGACAGGGCTCTCTATGGCTACACCTTC. Protein: CASSLDRALYGYTF.

This clone was counted a few times. The chain joins TRBV19 to TRBJ1-5; no definite D call. V was trimmed by 8 bases and J by 7 bases, leaving 12 bases between them. This CDR3 has 12 residues. Germline CDR1 LNHDA, CDR2 SQIVND (reference sequence). The CDR3 sequence: CASWSGGQPQHF. The DNA of the CDR3 is TGTGCCAGTTGGTCCGGCGGGCAGCCCCAGCATTTT.

V usage is TRBV6-5 and J usage is TRBJ1-1; a weak D match, TRBD1 (5 bases). Germline CDR1 MNHEY, CDR2 SVGAGI. The CDR3 length is 13 residues. V was clipped by 5 bases and J by 1 base, with 8 bases between them. The CDR3 coding sequence is TGTGCCAGCAGTATGACAGAGAACACTGAAGCTTTCTTT. It specifies CASSMTENTEAFF.

In its sample, this clone was seen once. The chain links TRBV6-6 to TRBJ2-1; D is undetermined. Germline V gene sequence: CDR1 MNHNY, CDR2 SVGAGI (reference sequence). The ends were cut back, 0 bases at V and 5 bases at J, with 8 bases in the middle. The CDR3 is 14 amino acids. CDR3: CASSYSRGNNEQFF. For the CDR3, the DNA is TGTGCCAGCAGTTACTCTAGAGGAAACAATGAGCAGTTCTTC.

The chain links TRBV11-2 to TRBJ1-4; 9 bases align to TRBD1. V dropped 3 bases and J dropped 3; count of bases not matched to a gene: 2. This CDR3 is built from 15 residues. CDR1 SGHAT and CDR2 FQNNGV come from the germline V gene. CDR3 region: CASSLTGGSNEKLFF. The CDR3 coding sequence is TGTGCCAGCAGCTTGACAGGGGGATCTAATGAAAAACTGTTTTTT. The whole variable domain, remainder taken from reference TRBV11-2 and TRBJ1-4, is EAGVAQSPRYKIIEKRQSVAFWCNPISGHATLYWYQQILGQGPKLLIQFQNNGVVDDSQLPKDRFSAERLKGVDSTLKIQPAKLEDSAVYLCASSLTGGSNEKLFFGSGTQLSVL.

This sequence joins TRBV5-1 and TRBJ1-2, with 7 positions matching TRBD1. The V gene end was trimmed by 3 bases and the J gene end by 4 bases; junction bases not matched to a gene: 12. This CDR3 contains 16 residues. Germline CDR1 reads SGHRS; CDR2 reads YFSETQ. The CDR3 region is CASSSTGLRSGYGYTF. CDR3 DNA sequence: TGCGCCAGCAGCTCGACAGGGTTGAGGTCGGGCTATGGCTACACCTTC.

The chain is built from TRBV27 and TRBJ2-1; TRBD2 might be the D (6 bases). Germline V gene data show CDR1 as MNHEY and CDR2 as SMNVEV (reference sequence). The CDR3 spans 13 residues. With 2 bases removed from V and 7 bases from J, the gap between germline ends came to 9 bases. CDR3 nucleotide sequence: TGTGCCAGCAGTTTAATCGGGGGAAATGAGCAGTTCTTC. It encodes CASSLIGGNEQFF.

The V gene is TRBV4-3, the J gene TRBJ2-2; weak D call: TRBD1 (5 bases). The CDR3 totals 15 residues. The V and J ends lost 0 bases and 6 bases respectively, with 11 bases between them. Per the germline V gene, CDR1 is LGHNA and CDR2 is YSLEER. The CDR3 nucleotides read TGCGCCAGCAGCCAAGACCTGCCAGGGCCCGGGGAGCTGTTTTTT. Amino acid sequence: CASSQDLPGPGELFF.

The V and J genes are TRBV11-2 and TRBJ2-7, with D perhaps TRBD2 (7 bases). The CDR3 consists of 15 residues. V was clipped by 1 base and J by 5 bases, with 15 bases between them. Germline loops: CDR1 SGHAT, CDR2 FQNNGV. The CDR3 DNA sequence: TGTGCCAGCAGCTTAGTCGGGGGGCCCGGCAACGAGCAGTACTTC. The encoded protein is CASSLVGGPGNEQYF.

The chain links TRBV19 to TRBJ2-3; 12 positions match TRBD2. After removal of 6 bases from V and 0 bases from J, the junction contained 1 base not matched to a gene. Per the germline V gene, CDR1 is LNHDA and CDR2 is SQIVND (reference sequence). The CDR3 totals 15 residues. CDR3 region: CASRLAGGSTDTQYF. DNA for the CDR3: TGTGCCAGTAGACTAGCGGGAGGTAGCACAGATACGCAGTATTTT. Drawing the rest from reference TRBV19 and TRBJ2-3, the complete variable domain is DGGITQSPKYLFRKEGQNVTLSCEQNLNHDAMYWYRQDPGQGLRLIYYSQIVNDFQKGDIAEGYSVSREKKESFPLTVTSAQKNPTAFYLCASRLAGGSTDTQYFGPGTRLTVL.